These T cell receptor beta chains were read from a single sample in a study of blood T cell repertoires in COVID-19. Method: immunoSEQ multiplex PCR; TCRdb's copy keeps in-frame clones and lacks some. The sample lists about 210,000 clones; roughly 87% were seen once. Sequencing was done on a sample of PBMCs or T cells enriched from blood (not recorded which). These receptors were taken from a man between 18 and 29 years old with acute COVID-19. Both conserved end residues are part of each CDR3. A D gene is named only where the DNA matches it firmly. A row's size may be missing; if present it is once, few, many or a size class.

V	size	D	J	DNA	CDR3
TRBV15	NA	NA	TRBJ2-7	TGTGCCACCAGCAGAGACCCAGATATATCCTACGAGCAGTACTTC	CATSRDPDISYEQYF
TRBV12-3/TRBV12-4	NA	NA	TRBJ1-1	TGTGCCAGCAGTTTAAAAGGGGTTGGTGAAGCTTTCTTT	CASSLKGVGEAFF
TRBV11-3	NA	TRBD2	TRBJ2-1	TGTGCCAGCAGCCTCGGGACTAGCGTTTTGTTGGCTGACAATGAGCAGTTCTTC	CASSLGTSVLLADNEQFF
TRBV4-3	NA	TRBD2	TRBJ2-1	TGCGCCAGCAGCCAGTCTGCGCGGGAGGGGGATGAGCAGTTCTTC	CASSQSAREGDEQFF
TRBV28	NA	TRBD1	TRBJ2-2	TGTGCCAGCAGTTCATTGACAGGGGCCTGGGGCACCGGGGAGCTGTTTTTT	CASSSLTGAWGTGELFF
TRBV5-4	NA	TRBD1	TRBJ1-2	TGTGCCAGCAGCTTGGCCTTGGGGACAGATGGCTACACCTTC	CASSLALGTDGYTF
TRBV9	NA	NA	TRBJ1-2	TGTGCCAGCAGCGTGACAGCATATGGCTACACCTTC	CASSVTAYGYTF
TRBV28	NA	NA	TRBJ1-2	TGTGCCAGCAGCGGCGGGGGAGGGACCTATGGCTACACCTTC	CASSGGGGTYGYTF
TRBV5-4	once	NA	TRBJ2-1	TGTGCCAGCAGCTTTAGGACTTGGAATGAGCAGTTCTTC	CASSFRTWNEQFF
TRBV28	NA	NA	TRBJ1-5	TGTGCCAGCAGAGATAGGGGTAGCAATCAGCCCCAGCATTTT	CASRDRGSNQPQHF
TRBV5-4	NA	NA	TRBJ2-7	TGTGCCAGCAGCTTGGAAGCAGGGAAGTCTCACGAGCAGTACTTC	CASSLEAGKSHEQYF
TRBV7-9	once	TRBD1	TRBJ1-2	TGTGCCACGCTCCGGGACAGGGATGTTTCTTTAGATGGCTACACCTTC	CATLRDRDVSLDGYTF
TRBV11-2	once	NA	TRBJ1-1	TGTGCCAGCAGCCCCCACAGCGGTGTAACTGAAGCTTTCTTT	CASSPHSGVTEAFF
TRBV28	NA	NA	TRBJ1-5	TGTGCCAGCACCGGAATCAGACAGCCCAATCAGCCCCAGCATTTT	CASTGIRQPNQPQHF
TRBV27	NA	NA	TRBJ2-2	TGTGCCAGCAGTTTCCTCGGGAGTGTGGCGAACACCGGGGAGCTGTTTTTT	CASSFLGSVANTGELFF
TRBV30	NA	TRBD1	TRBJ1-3	TGTGCCTGGAGTGTACGCCGGACAGGGGCCATTTTCTCTGGAAACACCATATATTTT	CAWSVRRTGAIFSGNTIYF
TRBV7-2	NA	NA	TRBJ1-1	TGTGCCAGCAGCTTAGGGAGAGCGAACACTGAAGCTTTCTTT	CASSLGRANTEAFF
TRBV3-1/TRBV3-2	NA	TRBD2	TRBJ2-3	TGTGCCACCGGGGGGGAGGCCGCAGATACGCAGTATTTT	CATGGEAADTQYF
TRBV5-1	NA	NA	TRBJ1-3	TGCGCCAGCCGTGACGGGGGATCTGGAAACACCATATATTTT	CASRDGGSGNTIYF
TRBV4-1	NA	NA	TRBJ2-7	TGCGCCAGCAGCCTTTCTCTAATGGCTAGCTTCAACGAGCAGTACTTC	CASSLSLMASFNEQYF
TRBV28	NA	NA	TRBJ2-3	TGTGCCAGCAGTACTCCTATCACAGATACGCAGTATTTT	CASSTPITDTQYF
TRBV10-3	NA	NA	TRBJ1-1	TGTGCCATCAGTGAGTCGGCTGGGACTCCCGAAGCTTTCTTT	CAISESAGTPEAFF
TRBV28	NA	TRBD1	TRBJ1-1	TGTGCCAGCAGTACACAGGGGTCAAACAGAAACACTGAAGCTTTCTTT	CASSTQGSNRNTEAFF
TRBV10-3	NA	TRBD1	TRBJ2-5	TGTGCCATCAGTGACCCAACAGGGGGCGGGGAAGAGACCCAGTACTTC	CAISDPTGGGEETQYF
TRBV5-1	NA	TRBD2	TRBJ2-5	TGCGCCAGCAGCATCGGGACTAGCGGCCAAGAGACCCAGTACTTC	CASSIGTSGQETQYF